This T cell receptor beta chain originates from a study of shared clonotypes between healthy human individuals. This clone has only one observation. TCRdb keeps only in-frame clones here, not all; method: immunoSEQ multiplex PCR. This sample has millions of clones, with roughly 94% found just once. The germline V and J ends were trimmed by 6 bases and 3 bases, with 12 bases remaining between them. Germline V lookup: CDR1 LNHDA, CDR2 SQIVND (reference sequence). The CDR3 is 13 residues long. The source is a man between 18 and 29 years old in good health. Sequencing was carried out using naive CD4+ T cells sorted from blood. Subset defined: CD45RA+ positively selected. The chain links TRBV19 to TRBJ2-7; D may match TRBD1 or TRBD2 (5 bases each). The CDR3 protein is CASSPGRYYEQYF. CDR3 DNA: TGTGCCAGTAGCCCGGGACGGTACTACGAGCAGTACTTC.